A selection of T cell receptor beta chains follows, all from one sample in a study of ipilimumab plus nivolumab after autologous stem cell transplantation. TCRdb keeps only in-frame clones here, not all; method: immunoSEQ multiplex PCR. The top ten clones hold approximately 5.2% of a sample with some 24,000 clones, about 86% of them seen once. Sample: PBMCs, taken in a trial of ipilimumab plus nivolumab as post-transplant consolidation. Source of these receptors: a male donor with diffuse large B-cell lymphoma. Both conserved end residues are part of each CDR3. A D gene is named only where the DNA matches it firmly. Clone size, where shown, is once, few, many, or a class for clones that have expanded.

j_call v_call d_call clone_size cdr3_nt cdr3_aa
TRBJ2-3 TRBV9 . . TGTGCCAGCAGCGTCACTCAGGGAATCACAGATACGCAGTATTTT CASSVTQGITDTQYF
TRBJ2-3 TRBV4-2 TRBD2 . TGTGCCAGCAGCCATCAGAGGAGCGGGGGGGTTTCAGATACGCAGTATTTT CASSHQRSGGVSDTQYF
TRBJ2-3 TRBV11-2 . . TGTGCCAGCAGCTTCGAATGGGGAGCAGATACGCAGTATTTT CASSFEWGADTQYF
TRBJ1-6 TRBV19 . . TGTGCCAGTAGTATCCCAGGGGCAAGCTCACCCCTCCACTTT CASSIPGASSPLHF
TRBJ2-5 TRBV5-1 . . TGCGCCAGCAGCTCGACAGGAGGGGGACAAGAGACCCAGTACTTC CASSSTGGGQETQYF
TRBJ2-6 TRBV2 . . TGTGCCAGCAGATCGACGGGGGTGTCTGGGGCCAACGTCCTGACTTTC CASRSTGVSGANVLTF
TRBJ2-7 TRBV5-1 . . TGCGCCAGCAGCTTGATGGGAGGCGAGCAGTACTTC CASSLMGGEQYF
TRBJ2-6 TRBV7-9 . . TGTGCCAGCAGCTTAGTATCAGGAACTGGGGCCAACGTCCTGACTTTC CASSLVSGTGANVLTF
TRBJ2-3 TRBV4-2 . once TGTGCCAGCAGCACGTCCTCGGATACGCAGTATTTT CASSTSSDTQYF
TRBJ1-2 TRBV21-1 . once TGTGCCAGCAGCAAAGAGAGGCGGGACAGACCCAACTATGGCTACACCTTC CASSKERRDRPNYGYTF
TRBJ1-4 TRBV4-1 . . TGCGCCAGCTCCGACGGCGACCGAGATAATGAAAAACTGTTTTTT CASSDGDRDNEKLFF
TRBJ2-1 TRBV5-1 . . TGCGCCAGCAGCCCTGATGGCAATGAGCAGTTCTTC CASSPDGNEQFF
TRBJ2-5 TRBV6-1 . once TGTGCCAGCAGTGAAGCGGTAATTCGACGACAGACCCAGTACTTC CASSEAVIRRQTQYF
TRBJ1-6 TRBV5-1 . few TGCGCCAGCAGCCCGGCGGGGGGACAAGATAATTCACCCCTCCACTTT CASSPAGGQDNSPLHF
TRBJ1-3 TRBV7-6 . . TGTGCCAGCAGCTTAGCGACACAACCTTCAAGGAGCTCTGGAAACACCATATATTTT CASSLATQPSRSSGNTIYF
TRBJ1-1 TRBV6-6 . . TGTGCCAGCAATCGAGGCACTGAAGCTTTCTTT CASNRGTEAFF
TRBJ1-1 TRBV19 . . TGTGCCAGTAGACTGGAGGGTGGGGCTGAAGCTTTCTTT CASRLEGGAEAFF
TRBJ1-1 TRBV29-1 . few TGCAGCGTCCAGGGGTGGAACACTGAAGCTTTCTTT CSVQGWNTEAFF
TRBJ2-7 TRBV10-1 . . TGCGCCAGCAGCGACAGCGCAGGGGTGGGCGGCGAGCAGTACTTC CASSDSAGVGGEQYF
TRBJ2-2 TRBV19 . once TGTGCCAGTAGTTTTAGCGTGAACACCGGGGAGCTGTTTTTT CASSFSVNTGELFF